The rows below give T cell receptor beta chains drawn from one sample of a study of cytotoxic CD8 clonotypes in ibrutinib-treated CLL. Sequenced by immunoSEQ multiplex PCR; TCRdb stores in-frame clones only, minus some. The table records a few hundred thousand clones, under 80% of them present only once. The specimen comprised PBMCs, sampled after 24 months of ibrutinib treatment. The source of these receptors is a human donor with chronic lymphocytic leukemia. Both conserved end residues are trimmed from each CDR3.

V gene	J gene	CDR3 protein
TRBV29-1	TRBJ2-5	SVQRRGQETQY
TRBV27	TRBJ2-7	ASKTGTTYEQY
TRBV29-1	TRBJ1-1	SVESEGGEAF
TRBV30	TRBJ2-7	AWSVLAGDIEQY
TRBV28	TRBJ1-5	VTRATFLPQH
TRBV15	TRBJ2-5	ATSRAGQKETQY
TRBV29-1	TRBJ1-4	SVEGTGAGEKLF
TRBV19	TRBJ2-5	ASSPLAGGSEETQY
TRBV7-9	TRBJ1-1	ASTSRGGQGPIMNTEAF
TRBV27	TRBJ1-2	ASSRRAGVGGYT
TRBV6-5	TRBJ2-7	ASSHRTETGEQY
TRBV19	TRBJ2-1	ASRRDGWNEQF
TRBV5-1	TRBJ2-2	ASSLDIVAAGELF
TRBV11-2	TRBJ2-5	ASSERDFQETQY
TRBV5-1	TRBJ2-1	ASQGDYSYNEQF
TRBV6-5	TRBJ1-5	ASSLGTSNQPQH
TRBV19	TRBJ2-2	ASSIYVSTGELF
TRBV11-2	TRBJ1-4	ASSLEGTGGEKLF
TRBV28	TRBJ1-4	ASSLPGNEKLF
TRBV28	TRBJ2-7	ASSPSEHIEQY
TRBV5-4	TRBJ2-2	ASSLALAKTGELF
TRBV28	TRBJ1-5	ASSPTGTLDQPQH
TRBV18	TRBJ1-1	ASSTRGGITEAF
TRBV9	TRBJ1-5	ASSVGRQSQPQH
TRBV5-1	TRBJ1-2	ASSLEEGWNYGYT
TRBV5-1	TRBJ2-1	ASSLATHHYNEQF
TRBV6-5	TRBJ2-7	ASSYSLQGTYEQY
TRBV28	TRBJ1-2	ASTDRYGYT